This section outlines one TCR beta chain sequence together with its context. This specimen belongs to a study of OX40 agonist ivuxolimab in advanced cancers. Study context: Dose-escalation patients had hepatocellular carcinoma, melanoma, renal cell or head and neck cancer.

This table comes from immunoSEQ multiplex PCR, and its TCRdb copy is limited to in-frame clones, with some not included. This table holds tens of thousands of clones, around 81% found once. The study sampled blood at baseline, cycle 4 day 1, and cycle 7 day 1. Trimming took off 0 bases at V and 4 bases at J, with 16 bases between the two ends. This CDR3 contains 17 residues. In germline, CDR1 is LGHNA, CDR2 YNFKEQ. V is TRBV4-2 and J is TRBJ1-5; no reliable D call. The specimen comprised CD4+ or CD8+ T cells sorted from blood, sampled in a trial of the OX40 agonist ivuxolimab. The TCR was taken from an adult with an advanced solid tumor such as melanoma, head and neck, liver or kidney cancer. CDR3 sequence: CASSQDSDRAKNQPQHF. The DNA for the CDR3 is TGTGCCAGCAGCCAAGATTCGGATAGAGCTAAAAATCAGCCCCAGCATTTT.